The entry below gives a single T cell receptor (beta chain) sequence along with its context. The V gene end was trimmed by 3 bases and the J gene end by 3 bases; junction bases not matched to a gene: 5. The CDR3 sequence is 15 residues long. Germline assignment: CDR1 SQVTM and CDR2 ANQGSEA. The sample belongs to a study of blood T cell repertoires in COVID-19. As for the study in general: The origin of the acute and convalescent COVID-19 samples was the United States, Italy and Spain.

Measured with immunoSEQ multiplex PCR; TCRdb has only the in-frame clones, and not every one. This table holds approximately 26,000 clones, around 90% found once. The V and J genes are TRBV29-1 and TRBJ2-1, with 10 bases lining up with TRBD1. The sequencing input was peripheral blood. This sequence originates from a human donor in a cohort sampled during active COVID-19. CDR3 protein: CSVDKGQGFYNEQFF. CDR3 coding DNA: TGCAGCGTTGACAAGGGACAGGGGTTCTACAATGAGCAGTTCTTC.